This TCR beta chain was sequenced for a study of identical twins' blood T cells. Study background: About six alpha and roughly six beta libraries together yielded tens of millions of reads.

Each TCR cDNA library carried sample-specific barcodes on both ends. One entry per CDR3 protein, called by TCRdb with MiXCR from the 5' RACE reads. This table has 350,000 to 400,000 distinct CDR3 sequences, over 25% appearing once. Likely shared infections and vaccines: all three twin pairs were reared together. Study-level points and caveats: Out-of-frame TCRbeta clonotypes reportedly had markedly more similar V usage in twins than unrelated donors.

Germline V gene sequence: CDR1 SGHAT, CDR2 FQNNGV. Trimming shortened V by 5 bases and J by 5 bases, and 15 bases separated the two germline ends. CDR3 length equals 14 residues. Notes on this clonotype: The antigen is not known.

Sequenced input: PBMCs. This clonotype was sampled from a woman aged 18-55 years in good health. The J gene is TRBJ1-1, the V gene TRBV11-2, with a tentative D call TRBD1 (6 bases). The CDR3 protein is CASSNIGGATEAFF. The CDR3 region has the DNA TGTGCCAGCAGCAATATTGGGGGCGCAACTGAAGCTTTCTTT.